The clone carrying this T cell receptor (beta chain) was observed a handful of times. The use of a sample-barcoded 5' primer and a J-beta primer mix characterized a second PCR of roughly 6 to 11 cycles. Each single sample gave us at least 2.5 million CDR3-containing paired-end reads. TCRdb re-called the 5' RACE reads through MiXCR, storing one row per CDR3 protein. The table shows approximately 490,000 distinct CDR3 sequences, with around 24% occurring only once. The CDR3 length is 14 residues. The germline V and J ends were trimmed by 0 bases and 4 bases, with 9 bases remaining between them. The germline V gene has CDR1 MNHNS and CDR2 SASEGT. The sample is drawn from a study of blood T cells in healthy people across ages. The same data also contributed to another study, on T cells of mothers and their children.

Sequenced: blood. This TCR was sampled from a boy younger than 18 in good health. The V gene is TRBV6-1, the J gene TRBJ2-5; D call uncertain. CDR3 DNA sequence: TGTGCCAGCAGTGAAGCCGCTCCCGGAGAGACCCAGTACTTC. Its protein is CASSEAAPGETQYF.